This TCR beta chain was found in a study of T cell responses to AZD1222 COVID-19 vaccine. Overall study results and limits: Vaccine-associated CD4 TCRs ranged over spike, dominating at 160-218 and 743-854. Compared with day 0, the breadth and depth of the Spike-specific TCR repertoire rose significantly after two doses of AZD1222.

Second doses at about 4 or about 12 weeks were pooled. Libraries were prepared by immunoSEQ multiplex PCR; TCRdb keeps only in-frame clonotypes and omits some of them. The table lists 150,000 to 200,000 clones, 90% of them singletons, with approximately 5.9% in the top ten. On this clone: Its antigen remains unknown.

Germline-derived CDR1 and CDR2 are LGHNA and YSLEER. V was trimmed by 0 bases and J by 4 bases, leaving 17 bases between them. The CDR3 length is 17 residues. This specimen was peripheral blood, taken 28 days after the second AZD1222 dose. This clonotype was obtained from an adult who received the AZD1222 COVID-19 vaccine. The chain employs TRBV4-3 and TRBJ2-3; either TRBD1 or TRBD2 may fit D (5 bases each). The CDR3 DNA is TGCGCCAGCAGCCAAGATTTAGGCAGGGACCTATCAGATACGCAGTATTTT. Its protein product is CASSQDLGRDLSDTQYF.